This T cell receptor beta chain is drawn from a study of T cells expressing NK-cell markers. The overall study: Underlying the TCR beta repertoires were sorted CD3+CD56+NKG2C+, CD3+CD56+NKG2C- and CD3+CD56-NKG2C+ T cells. HCMV seropositivity marked seven of the eight sequenced donors; one was seronegative. Study-wide findings and caveats: The contribution of dominant NKG2C+ clonotypes to CD8+ T cells in a handful of donors was roughly 1.0-7.5%.

In the case of this clonotype: Its antigen remains unidentified.

A 5'RACE template switching approach incorporating UMIs was used to make TCR beta cDNA. TCRdb re-called the 5' RACE reads and gives one entry per CDR3 protein, without DNA. The sample totals 120,000 to 150,000 distinct CDR3 sequences. The CDR3 sequence is 16 residues long. Sequenced sample: blood T cells: a sorted CD56 or NKG2C T cell subset, CD4+ or CD8+ T cells, or bulk PBMC T cells (not recorded which). This rearrangement joins TRBV21-1 to TRBJ2-3; lacking DNA, the TRBD1 call made by TCRdb goes unchecked. TRBV21-1 is labeled a pseudogene. This receptor was identified in a man younger than 35 in good health. The CDR3 loop reads CASSKADRLSTDTQYF.